The clone carrying this T cell receptor beta chain was counted at least ten times. Its antigen is undetermined. These data originate in a study of breast tumors, draining lymph nodes, adjacent tissues. Breast cancer patients provided tissue from their axillary draining lymph nodes. Whole-study results and caveats: Tumors had less TCR diversity than lymph nodes, more than nontumor tissue. The lymph node origin of tumor T cells was framed as consistent with a hypothesis, not demonstrated. Luminal-like breast cancer showed significantly higher tumor–nontumor repertoire similarity than basal-like.

Germline-derived CDR1 and CDR2 are SNHLY and FYNNEI. V was pared by 10 bases and J by 0 bases, with 25 bases between. This CDR3 contains 17 residues. MiXCR, run by TCRdb on the multiplex PCR reads, gives a single entry per CDR3 protein. The table shows about 200,000 distinct CDR3 sequences, with 30% to 40% occurring only once. Input material: axillary lymph node tissue. The genes are TRBV2 and TRBJ2-7; tentatively, D is TRBD2 (7 bases). This sequence was found in a female donor with breast cancer. Some clones in this sample may be carry-over from other donors' samples. The CDR3: CANQHLLRGRSSYEQYF. The DNA of the CDR3 is TGTGCCAACCAACACCTATTGCGGGGGCGCAGCTCCTACGAGCAGTACTTC.